This T cell receptor beta chain was found in a study of blood T cell repertoires in COVID-19. This table comes from immunoSEQ multiplex PCR, and its TCRdb copy is limited to in-frame clones, with some not included. The sample lists about 290,000 clones, around 88% seen once, with about 4.6% in the top ten. The sequence derives from a man aged 35-49 years with acute or convalescent COVID-19. Source material: peripheral blood.

The CDR3, as DNA: TGTGCCAGCAGTTACACAGGGGGCAACACCGGGGAGCTGTTTTTT. Translating it yields CASSYTGGNTGELFF. This rearrangement joins TRBV6-5 to TRBJ2-2; 9 bases align to TRBD1. CDR1 MNHEY and CDR2 SVGAGI come from the germline V gene. V was pared by 2 bases and J by 2 bases, with 0 bases of the junction left unmatched. The CDR3 extends over 15 amino acids.